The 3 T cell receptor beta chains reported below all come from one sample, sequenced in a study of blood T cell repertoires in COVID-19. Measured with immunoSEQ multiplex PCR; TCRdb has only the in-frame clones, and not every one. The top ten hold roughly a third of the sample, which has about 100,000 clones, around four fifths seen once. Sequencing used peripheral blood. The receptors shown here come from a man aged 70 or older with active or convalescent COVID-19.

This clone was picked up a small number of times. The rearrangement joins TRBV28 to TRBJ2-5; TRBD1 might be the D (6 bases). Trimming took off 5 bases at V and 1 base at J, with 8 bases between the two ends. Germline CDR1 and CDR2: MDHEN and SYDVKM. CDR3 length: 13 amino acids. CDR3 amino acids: CASSGGGQETQYF. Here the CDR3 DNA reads TGTGCCAGCAGTGGGGGCGGCCAAGAGACCCAGTACTTC.

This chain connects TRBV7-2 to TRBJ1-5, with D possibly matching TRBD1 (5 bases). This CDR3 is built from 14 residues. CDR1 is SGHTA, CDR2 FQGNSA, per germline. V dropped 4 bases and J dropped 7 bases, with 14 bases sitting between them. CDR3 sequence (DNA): TGTGCCAGCAGCTCAATGGGGGGTGGGCAGCCCCAGCATTTT. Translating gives CASSSMGGGQPQHF.

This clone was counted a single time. The CDR3 sequence is CATSRRTGTSDTQYF. The CDR3 DNA sequence: TGTGCCACCAGTCGGAGGACAGGGACTTCAGATACGCAGTATTTT. The chain is built from TRBV24-1 and TRBJ2-3; 8 nucleotides agree with TRBD1. Trimming at V came to 6 bases and at J to 4 bases, leaving 8 bases not matched to a gene. This CDR3 comprises 15 residues. CDR1 KGHDR and CDR2 SFDVKD come from the germline V gene.